This entry is about one TCR beta chain. The TRB cDNA libraries were prepared by 5' RACE with UMI labels. TCRdb reprocessed the 5' RACE reads and keeps a single row for each CDR3 protein, giving no DNA. The sample data list 100,000 to 150,000 distinct CDR3 sequences. This specimen comes from a study of CXCR3-negative and CXCR3-positive naive CD8 T cells. There are 12 residues in the CDR3. Germline loops: CDR1 MNHEY, CDR2 SVGEGT. The chain couples TRBV6-2 or TRBV6-3 to TRBJ2-1. The sequencing sample was made of naive CXCR3- CD8+ T cells from blood. Subset indicated: CD45RO-CCR7+CD27+CD95- naive CD8+ T cells lacking CXCR3 (TNR3-). The clonotype originates from a human donor in good health. Some clones in this sample may be carry-over from other donors' samples. This CDR3 is CASSYSGPQQFF.